Reported below is one T cell receptor (beta chain). Its cognate antigen is unknown. The repertoire was sequenced with immunoSEQ multiplex PCR; TCRdb's copy has only in-frame clones and lacks some. The sample lists about 190,000 clones; 80% to 85% were seen once. CDR3 size: 14 residues. Germline V CDR1 and CDR2: SGHVS, FQNEAQ. V was cut by 5 bases and J by 1 base, with 10 bases left in between. The entry originates in a study of cytomegalovirus exposure and HLA in healthy donors. Across the whole study: A subsequent analysis stated that the roughly 120 validation repertoires were run on the same platform as the roughly 670 first-cohort repertoires.

General study results and limits: The study recorded fewer than 200 TCR beta chains that were cytomegalovirus-associated. Confirmation in vitro established that a few CMV-associated chains were specific for CMV antigens. Both high specificity and high sensitivity reportedly marked the classifier's diagnosis of cytomegalovirus status.

The source material was PBMCs. The chain is built from TRBV7-8 and TRBJ2-3; D perhaps matches TRBD2 (6 bases). This sequence originates from a woman between 18 and 29 years old in good health and CMV-seropositive. CDR3: CASSTRGRTDTQYF. CDR3 DNA sequence: TGTGCCAGCAGCACGCGGGGCCGCACAGATACGCAGTATTTT.